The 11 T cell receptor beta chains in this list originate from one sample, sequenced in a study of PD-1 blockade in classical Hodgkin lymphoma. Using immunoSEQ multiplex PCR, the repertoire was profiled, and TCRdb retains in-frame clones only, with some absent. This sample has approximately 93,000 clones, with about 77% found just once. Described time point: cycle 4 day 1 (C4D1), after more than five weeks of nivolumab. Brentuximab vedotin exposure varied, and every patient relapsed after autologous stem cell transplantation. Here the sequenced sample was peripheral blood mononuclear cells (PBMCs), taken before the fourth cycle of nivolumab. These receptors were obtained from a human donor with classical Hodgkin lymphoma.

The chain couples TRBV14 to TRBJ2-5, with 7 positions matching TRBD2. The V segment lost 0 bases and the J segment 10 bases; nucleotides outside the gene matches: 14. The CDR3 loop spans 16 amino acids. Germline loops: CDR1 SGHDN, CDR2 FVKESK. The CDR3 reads CASSQERELAPRGQYF. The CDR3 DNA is TGTGCCAGCAGCCAAGAAAGGGAACTAGCGCCGAGGGGCCAGTACTTC.

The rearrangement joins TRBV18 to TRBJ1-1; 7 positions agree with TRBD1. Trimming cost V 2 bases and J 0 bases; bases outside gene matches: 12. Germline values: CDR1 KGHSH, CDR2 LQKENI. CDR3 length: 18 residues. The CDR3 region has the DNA TGTGCCAGCTCACCAAAGGGGGCGCCCAGGAATATGAACACTGAAGCTTTCTTT. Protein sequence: CASSPKGAPRNMNTEAFF.

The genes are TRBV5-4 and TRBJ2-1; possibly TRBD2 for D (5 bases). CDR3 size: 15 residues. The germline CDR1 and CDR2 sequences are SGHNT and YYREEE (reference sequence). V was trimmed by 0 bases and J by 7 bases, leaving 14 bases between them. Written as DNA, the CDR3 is TGTGCCAGCAGCTTGGATCGGGGTCCTCGGAATGAGCAGTTCTTC. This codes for CASSLDRGPRNEQFF.

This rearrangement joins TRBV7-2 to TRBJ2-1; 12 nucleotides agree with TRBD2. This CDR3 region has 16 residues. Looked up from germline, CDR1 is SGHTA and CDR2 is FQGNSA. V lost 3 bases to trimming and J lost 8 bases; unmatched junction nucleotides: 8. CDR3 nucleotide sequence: TGTGCCAGCAGCTTCAATCTAGCGGGAGGGTACTATGAGCAGTTCTTC. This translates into CASSFNLAGGYYEQFF.

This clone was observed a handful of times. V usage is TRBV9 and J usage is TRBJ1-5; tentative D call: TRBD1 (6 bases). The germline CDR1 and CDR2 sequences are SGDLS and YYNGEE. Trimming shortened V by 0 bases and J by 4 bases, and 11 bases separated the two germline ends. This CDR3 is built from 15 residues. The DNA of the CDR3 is TGTGCCAGCAGCGTAGCTGGGGGGGCGAATCAGCCCCAGCATTTT. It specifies CASSVAGGANQPQHF.

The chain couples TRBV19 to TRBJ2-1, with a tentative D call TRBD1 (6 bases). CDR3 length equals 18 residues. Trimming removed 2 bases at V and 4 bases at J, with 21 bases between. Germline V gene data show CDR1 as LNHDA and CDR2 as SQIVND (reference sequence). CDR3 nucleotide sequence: TGTGCCAGTAGTATAAGCGCGACGGCTAGGCAGGGGTACAATGAGCAGTTCTTC. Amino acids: CASSISATARQGYNEQFF.

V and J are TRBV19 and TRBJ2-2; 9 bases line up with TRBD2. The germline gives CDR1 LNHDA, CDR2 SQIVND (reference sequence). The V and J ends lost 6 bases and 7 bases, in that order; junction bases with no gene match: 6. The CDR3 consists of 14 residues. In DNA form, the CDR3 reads TGTGCCAGTAGGCGCGGGGGGGCGGACGGGGAGCTGTTTTTT. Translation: CASRRGGADGELFF.

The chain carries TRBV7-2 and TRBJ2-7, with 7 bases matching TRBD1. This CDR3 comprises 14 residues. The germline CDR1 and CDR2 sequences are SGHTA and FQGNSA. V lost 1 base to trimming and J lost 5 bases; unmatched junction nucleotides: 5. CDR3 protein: CASSLGAGGHEQYF. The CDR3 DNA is TGTGCCAGCAGCTTAGGGGCAGGGGGTCACGAGCAGTACTTC.

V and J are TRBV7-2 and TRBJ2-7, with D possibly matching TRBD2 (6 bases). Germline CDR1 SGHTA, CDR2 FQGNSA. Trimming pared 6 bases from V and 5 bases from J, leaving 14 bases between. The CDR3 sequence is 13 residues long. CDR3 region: CASSFGWGDEQYF. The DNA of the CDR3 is TGTGCCAGCAGTTTCGGCTGGGGGGACGAGCAGTACTTC.

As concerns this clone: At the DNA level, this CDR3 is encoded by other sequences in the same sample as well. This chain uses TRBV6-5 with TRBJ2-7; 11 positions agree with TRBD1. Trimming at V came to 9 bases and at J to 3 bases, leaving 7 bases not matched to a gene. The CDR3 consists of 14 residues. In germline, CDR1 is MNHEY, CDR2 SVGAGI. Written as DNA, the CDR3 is TGTGCCAGTACGACCGGGACAGGGGGCTACGAGCAGTACTTC. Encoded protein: CASTTGTGGYEQYF.

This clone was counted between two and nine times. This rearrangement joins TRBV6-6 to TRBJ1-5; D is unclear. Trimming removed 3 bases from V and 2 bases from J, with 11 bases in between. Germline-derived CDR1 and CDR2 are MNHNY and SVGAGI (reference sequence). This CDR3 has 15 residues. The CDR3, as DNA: TGTGCCAGCAGTTATACCGGGGTTGGCAATCAGCCCCAGCATTTT. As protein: CASSYTGVGNQPQHF.